These 31 T cell receptor beta chains were sequenced from one sample in a study of CXCR3-negative and CXCR3-positive naive CD8 T cells (dated by TCRdb to between 2018 and 2020). Beyond this particular receptor, the publication reports: Compared with CXCR3-negative naive cells, CXCR3-positive naive cells had TRB CDR3s with higher hydrophobicity (lower Kidera factor 4), lower energy, and higher strength and volume indices.

These receptors are not linked to any known antigen. The data were produced on a NextSeq 550. The Human TCR Profiling Kit (MiLaboratory) was used to prepare UMI-labeled 5' RACE TRB cDNA libraries. TCRdb reprocessed the reads and provides one entry for every CDR3 protein sequence; no DNA is given. The table for this sample shows about 150,000 distinct CDR3 sequences. The ten largest clones represent approximately 0.46% of the sample. The sequencing sample was made of naive CXCR3+ CD8+ T cells from blood. Taken with the paper, the label for cell subset or site translates to: CD45RO-CCR7+CD27+CD95- naive CD8+ T cells expressing CXCR3 (TNR3+). All receptors derive from a human donor in good health. Some clones in this sample may be carry-over from other donors' samples.

V is TRBV6-2 or TRBV6-3 and J is TRBJ2-2. The CDR3 runs to 13 residues. Germline V lookup: CDR1 MNHEY, CDR2 SVGEGT. CDR3: CASSPYRTGELFF.

CDR3 sequence: CASTSSGLALEEQYF. The rearrangement links TRBV7-9 to TRBJ2-7. The CDR3 length is 15 residues. Germline V gives CDR1 SEHNR, CDR2 FQNEAQ (reference sequence). The full variable domain, rest sourced from reference TRBV7-9 and TRBJ2-7, is DTGVSQNPRHKITKRGQNVTFRCDPISEHNRLYWYRQTLGQGPEFLTYFQNEAQLEKSRLLSDRFSAERPKGSFSTLEIQRTEQGDSAMYLCASTSSGLALEEQYFGPGTRLTVT.

The chain carries TRBV18 and TRBJ2-5. The germline gives CDR1 KGHSH, CDR2 LQKENI. The CDR3 is 13 amino acids. CDR3 residues: CASSPDRWETQYF. The full variable domain, completed using reference TRBV18 and TRBJ2-5, is NAGVMQNPRHLVRRRGQEARLRCSPMKGHSHVYWYRQLPEEGLKFMVYLQKENIIDESGMPKERFSAEFPKEGPSILRIQQVVRGDSAAYFCASSPDRWETQYFGPGTRLLVL.

This chain joins TRBV21-1 and TRBJ2-1. TRBV21-1 is noted as a pseudogene. The CDR3 has 14 amino acids. The CDR3 reads CASSKLGVYNEQFF.

This CDR3 is CASNLGENNQPQHF. V is TRBV7-2 and J is TRBJ1-5. Germline V gene sequence: CDR1 SGHTA, CDR2 FQGNSA. There are 14 residues in the CDR3.

The J gene is TRBJ2-1, the V gene TRBV3-1; the D call from TCRdb, TRBD1, cannot be confirmed without DNA. This CDR3 has 20 amino acids. The V gene's germline CDR1 is LGHDT and CDR2 YNNKEL (reference sequence). CDR3 region: CASSQEGPRDRGRVNNEQFF.

The chain is built from TRBV12-3 or TRBV12-4 and TRBJ1-2; TCRdb reports TRBD1, a call that lacks DNA to check it against. The CDR3 extends over 16 amino acids. Here the CDR3 reads CASSSPDRLVNYGYTF.

This chain connects TRBV13 to TRBJ1-1; absent DNA, TCRdb's TRBD1 call cannot be checked. Germline V gene data show CDR1 as PRHDT and CDR2 as FYEKMQ (reference sequence). This CDR3 has 17 amino acids. The CDR3 loop is CASSLLEDSALRGEAFF.

V is TRBV27 and J is TRBJ1-2; checking the TCRdb D call of TRBD1 is not possible without DNA. Germline CDR1 and CDR2: MNHEY and SMNVEV (reference sequence). The CDR3 has 13 residues. CDR3 loop: CASSFGHSYGYTF.

V gene TRBV3-1 combines with J gene TRBJ1-2; checking the TCRdb D call of TRBD1 is not possible without DNA. Germline V gene data show CDR1 as LGHDT and CDR2 as YNNKEL (reference sequence). The CDR3 loop spans 17 amino acids. This CDR3 reads CASSQRRAGGLKYGYTF. Using reference TRBV3-1 and TRBJ1-2 for the parts outside the CDR3, the full variable domain is DTAVSQTPKYLVTQMGNDKSIKCEQNLGHDTMYWYKQDSKKFLKIMFSYNNKELIINETVPNRFSPKSPDKAHLNLHINSLELGDSAVYFCASSQRRAGGLKYGYTFGSGTRLTVV.

The chain has TRBV19 and TRBJ1-5; checking the TCRdb D call of TRBD1 is not possible without DNA. The CDR3 is made up of 17 amino acids. Germline V gene sequence: CDR1 LNHDA, CDR2 SQIVND (reference sequence). CDR3 in amino acids: CASSSGPLGISNQPQHF.

V usage is TRBV7-9 and J usage is TRBJ2-7; the TCRdb D gene call, TRBD1, has no DNA to confirm it. This CDR3 is built from 15 residues. The germline gives CDR1 SEHNR, CDR2 FQNEAQ (reference sequence). The CDR3 protein is CASSFSGTGSYEQYF.

The chain uses TRBV19 and TRBJ1-1; with no DNA, the TCRdb D assignment of TRBD1 cannot be verified. Germline V gene sequence: CDR1 LNHDA, CDR2 SQIVND (reference sequence). The CDR3 totals 13 residues. The CDR3 reads CASSIVGATEAFF. The complete variable domain, with remaining parts taken from reference TRBV19 and TRBJ1-1, reads DGGITQSPKYLFRKEGQNVTLSCEQNLNHDAMYWYRQDPGQGLRLIYYSQIVNDFQKGDIAEGYSVSREKKESFPLTVTSAQKNPTAFYLCASSIVGATEAFFGQGTRLTVV.

The chain carries TRBV20-1 and TRBJ1-5; the TCRdb D gene call, TRBD1, has no DNA to confirm it. The CDR3 sequence is 15 residues long. CDR1 is DFQATT, CDR2 SNEGSKA, per germline (reference sequence). The CDR3 spells CSAPSTGELGQPQHF.

The CDR3 sequence: CASSQGPGGAYNSPLHF. The rearrangement joins TRBV4-1 to TRBJ1-6; TCRdb reports TRBD1, a call that lacks DNA to check it against. CDR3 length: 17 amino acids. Germline V gene sequence: CDR1 MGHRA, CDR2 YSYEKL.

This chain links TRBV6-6 with TRBJ2-2. Germline V gives CDR1 MNHNY, CDR2 SVGAGI (reference sequence). There are 11 residues in the CDR3. CDR3 protein: CASSGFGELFF.

The chain recombines TRBV27 with TRBJ1-2; the TCRdb call, TRBD1, lacks DNA for checking. This CDR3 comprises 18 residues. The germline V gene has CDR1 MNHEY and CDR2 SMNVEV (reference sequence). CDR3 region: CASSLSIGGTGGDYGYTF.

The rearrangement uses TRBV20-1 and TRBJ2-1; TCRdb outputs TRBD2, but without DNA this stays unchecked. Germline loops: CDR1 DFQATT, CDR2 SNEGSKA (reference sequence). The CDR3 has 16 residues. CDR3 protein: CSARETGLAGAEEQFF.

CDR3 protein: CASGWDRSSYNEQFF. The J gene is TRBJ2-1, the V gene TRBV19; the D call from TCRdb, TRBD1, cannot be confirmed without DNA. In germline, CDR1 is LNHDA, CDR2 SQIVND (reference sequence). CDR3 length: 15 amino acids.

This chain links TRBV5-1 with TRBJ2-5; TCRdb's assignment of TRBD2 cannot be checked, as there is no DNA. CDR1 SGHRS and CDR2 YFSETQ come from the germline V gene. The CDR3 spans 16 residues. The CDR3 here is CASSLAAAGGGETQYF.

The chain uses TRBV19 and TRBJ2-7; TCRdb gives TRBD2 as the D gene, but with no DNA this cannot be confirmed. The germline CDR1 and CDR2 sequences are LNHDA and SQIVND (reference sequence). The CDR3 contains 14 residues. The chain's CDR3 is CASSSYSGSYEQYF.

V is TRBV6-5 and J is TRBJ2-7; TCRdb's D call, TRBD1, is unchecked because there is no DNA. The CDR3 length is 15 residues. CDR1 MNHEY and CDR2 SVGAGI come from the germline V gene. Here the CDR3 reads CASSYRYRGEDEQYF.

The V and J genes are TRBV28 and TRBJ1-5; TCRdb gives TRBD1 as the D gene, but with no DNA this cannot be confirmed. The CDR3 contains 15 residues. Looked up from germline, CDR1 is MDHEN and CDR2 is SYDVKM. This chain's CDR3 is CASSFSQGARQPQHF.

The chain joins TRBV28 to TRBJ1-2; the TCRdb D gene call, TRBD1, has no DNA to confirm it. Germline V lookup: CDR1 MDHEN, CDR2 SYDVKM. This CDR3 is 14 amino acids long. The CDR3 loop reads CASSPSRAPPGYTF.

The chain employs TRBV7-6 and TRBJ2-1. CDR3 length: 12 amino acids. Germline V gene lookup returns CDR1 SGHVS and CDR2 FNYEAQ. CDR3 amino acids: CASSLLNNEQFF.

The chain uses TRBV29-1 and TRBJ2-5. Germline V CDR1 and CDR2: SQVTM, ANQGSEA. The CDR3 is made up of 12 amino acids. Here the CDR3 reads CSVVPESETQYF.

The V call is TRBV7-9, the J call TRBJ1-1; absent DNA, TCRdb's TRBD1 call cannot be checked. Germline V gene sequence: CDR1 SEHNR, CDR2 FQNEAQ (reference sequence). The CDR3 covers 15 residues. CDR3 region: CASSLTSSDSTEAFF. Complete variable domain (other parts from reference TRBV7-9 and TRBJ1-1): DTGVSQNPRHKITKRGQNVTFRCDPISEHNRLYWYRQTLGQGPEFLTYFQNEAQLEKSRLLSDRFSAERPKGSFSTLEIQRTEQGDSAMYLCASSLTSSDSTEAFFGQGTRLTVV.

The chain recombines TRBV5-4 with TRBJ1-5. Germline CDR1 and CDR2: SGHNT and YYREEE (reference sequence). This CDR3 region has 13 residues. The CDR3 reads CASSANSNQPQHF.

The rearrangement links TRBV7-2 to TRBJ1-2; the TRBD1 assignment by TCRdb is unverifiable without DNA. Germline V gene sequence: CDR1 SGHTA, CDR2 FQGNSA. CDR3 length equals 13 residues. CDR3 residues: CASSLGAGDGYTF.

The V gene is TRBV9, the J gene TRBJ2-7; TCRdb gives TRBD1 as the D gene, but with no DNA this cannot be confirmed. The CDR3 has 15 amino acids. The V gene's germline CDR1 is SGDLS and CDR2 YYNGEE. CDR3 sequence reads: CASSASGASSYEQYF.

The chain is built from TRBV5-1 and TRBJ2-7; TCRdb designates TRBD1, a call that cannot be tested without DNA. The CDR3 contains 13 residues. Germline V gene data show CDR1 as SGHRS and CDR2 as YFSETQ. CDR3 region: CASSTGRADEQYF. The variable domain in full, completed from reference TRBV5-1 and TRBJ2-7, reads KAGVTQTPRYLIKTRGQQVTLSCSPISGHRSVSWYQQTPGQGLQFLFEYFSETQRNKGNFPGRFSGRQFSNSRSEMNVSTLELGDSALYLCASSTGRADEQYFGPGTRLTVT.